Below are 22 T cell receptor beta chains sequenced from a single sample in a study of technical replicates of blood from a few donors. Assay used: immunoSEQ multiplex PCR; TCRdb lists only in-frame clones, some missing. The sample yields some 69,000 clones, approximately 88% seen once. The specimen was PBMCs. Receptors originate from a human donor in good health. Some clones in this sample may be carry-over from other donors' samples.

This rearrangement joins TRBV7-3 to TRBJ1-6, with a weak D call TRBD1 (5 bases). Germline V CDR1 and CDR2: SGHTA, FQGTGA. Deletions cut 2 bases from V and 10 bases from J, with 12 bases between. The CDR3 runs 14 residues. CDR3 amino acids: CASSLQGRSSPLHF. DNA of the CDR3: TGTGCCAGCAGCTTACAGGGAAGGAGCTCACCCCTCCACTTT.

The V and J genes are TRBV29-1 and TRBJ2-5; 10 bases are a match to TRBD1. The CDR3 totals 15 residues. Germline V CDR1 and CDR2: SQVTM, ANQGSEA. With V trimmed by 7 bases and J by 5 bases, 13 bases remained unmatched. In nucleotides, the CDR3 is TGCAGCGCCCCAAGGACAGGGGGTTTGGCGGAGACCCAGTACTTC. This encodes CSAPRTGGLAETQYF.

The V call is TRBV4-3, the J call TRBJ2-2; 8 bases agree with TRBD2. The CDR3 covers 18 residues. Trimming cost V 0 bases and J 2 bases; bases outside gene matches: 8. CDR1 LGHNA and CDR2 YSLEER come from the germline V gene. The CDR3 reads CASSQDVPSGSNTGELFF. The CDR3 DNA reads TGCGCCAGCAGCCAAGATGTACCGAGCGGGAGTAACACCGGGGAGCTGTTTTTT.

J is TRBJ2-7 and V is TRBV29-1; 10 bases fit TRBD2. This CDR3 spans 13 amino acids. Germline trimming cut 5 bases from V and 5 bases from J; bases unmatched to any gene: 6. Germline V lookup: CDR1 SQVTM, CDR2 ANQGSEA. CDR3 region: CSVFSGRSNEQYF. CDR3 sequence (DNA): TGCAGCGTTTTTAGCGGGAGGAGTAACGAGCAGTACTTC.

The chain couples TRBV2 to TRBJ2-2; no firm D call. Trimming took off 5 bases at V and 1 base at J, with 14 bases between the two ends. The V gene's germline CDR1 is SNHLY and CDR2 FYNNEI. This CDR3 has 16 amino acids. The CDR3 coding sequence is TGTGCCAGCAGTCATTCCCGGGTCTTGAACACCGGGGAGCTGTTTTTT. The encoded protein is CASSHSRVLNTGELFF.

This clone was seen more than once but under ten times. The chain couples TRBV11-2 to TRBJ1-1; D is perhaps TRBD1 (5 bases). This CDR3 has 15 amino acids. Germline assignment: CDR1 SGHAT and CDR2 FQNNGV. V was shortened by 7 bases and J by 8 bases, with 23 bases between the two germline ends. The CDR3 DNA reads TGTGCCAGCACCCCACACGCAGGGAACTGGAAAGAAGCTTTCTTT. Protein sequence: CASTPHAGNWKEAFF.

This clone appeared once. V is TRBV5-1 and J is TRBJ2-5; D is unresolved. The CDR3 has 14 residues. Between the trimmed V and J ends, which lost 0 bases and 3 bases, there was a span of 9 bases. Germline assignment: CDR1 SGHRS and CDR2 YFSETQ. The CDR3 region has the DNA TGCGCCAGCAGCTTGGACCCCAGGAAAGAGACCCAGTACTTC. Amino acid sequence: CASSLDPRKETQYF.

The rearrangement joins TRBV10-3 to TRBJ2-7; 7 nucleotides align to TRBD1. The V segment lost 3 bases and the J segment 0 bases; nucleotides outside the gene matches: 8. CDR1 ENHRY and CDR2 SYGVKD come from the germline V gene. This CDR3 spans 16 amino acids. The CDR3 DNA reads as TGTGCCATCAGTGACGCAGGACAGGCACTCTCCTACGAGCAGTACTTC. It encodes CAISDAGQALSYEQYF.

The chain links TRBV7-9 to TRBJ2-7, with 12 bases lining up with TRBD1. Losses at the gene ends were 4 bases for V and 7 bases for J; bases not matched to a gene: 5. The germline gives CDR1 SEHNR, CDR2 FQNEAQ (reference sequence). The CDR3 totals 14 residues. In nucleotides, the CDR3 is TGTGCCAGCAGCTCGGGACAGGGGGCAGGTGAGCAGTACTTC. This encodes CASSSGQGAGEQYF.

The V call is TRBV5-8, the J call TRBJ1-3; D ambiguous. The germline CDR1 and CDR2 sequences are SGHTS and YDEGEE. The CDR3 length is 13 residues. Trimming took 4 bases from V and 3 from J, leaving 8 bases between them. The CDR3 coding sequence is TGTGCCAGCAGCCCCCGGTTTGGAAACACCATATATTTT. This sequence encodes CASSPRFGNTIYF.

J is TRBJ1-1 and V is TRBV4-2, with 10 bases lining up with TRBD1. V lost 3 bases and J lost 2; bases outside the gene matches: 9. Germline V CDR1 and CDR2: LGHNA, YNFKEQ. This CDR3 contains 17 residues. CDR3 sequence reads: CASSHPPGQGRNTEAFF. DNA for the CDR3: TGTGCCAGCAGCCACCCGCCGGGACAGGGGCGAAACACTGAAGCTTTCTTT.

The V and J genes are TRBV21-1 and TRBJ2-1; TRBD1, the table's D call, was not compared with the DNA. TRBV21-1 is a pseudogene segment. The CDR3 has 19 residues. The CDR3 DNA follows: TGTGCCAGCAGCAAATGGGGGACAGCGATTGGGCGCCCCTACAATGAGCAGTTCTTC. This gives the protein CASSKWGTAIGRPYNEQFF.

The chain joins TRBV4-3 to TRBJ2-7; D unresolved. Deletions cut 0 bases from V and 1 base from J, with 19 bases between. Looked up from germline, CDR1 is LGHNA and CDR2 is YSLEER. This CDR3 comprises 18 residues. This CDR3 reads CASSQDPPPGMMSYEQYF. The CDR3 DNA reads as TGCGCCAGCAGCCAAGATCCCCCCCCGGGTATGATGTCCTACGAGCAGTACTTC.

This chain uses TRBV12-5 with TRBJ2-6; possibly TRBD1 for D (6 bases). The germline V gene has CDR1 LGHNT and CDR2 FRNRAP. With 6 bases removed from V and 2 bases from J, the gap between germline ends came to 8 bases. The CDR3 loop spans 14 amino acids. The CDR3 region has the DNA TGTGCTAGTGGATCAGGGGCTGGGGCCAACGTCCTGACTTTC. Translating gives CASGSGAGANVLTF.

The chain is built from TRBV6-5 and TRBJ2-7; no reliable D call. CDR1 is MNHEY and CDR2 is SVGAGI in the germline V gene. Trimming stripped 8 bases from V and 2 bases from J, with 7 bases between. The CDR3 totals 11 residues. The CDR3 region is CASALTYEQYF. The CDR3 nucleotides are TGTGCCAGCGCGCTGACCTACGAGCAGTACTTC.

The chain carries TRBV29-1 and TRBJ2-3, with 8 bases fitting TRBD2. The CDR3 runs to 15 residues. V dropped 5 bases and J dropped 4; count of bases not matched to a gene: 11. Germline values: CDR1 SQVTM, CDR2 ANQGSEA. DNA of the CDR3: TGCAGCGTTTGGGGGACTAGGGGAAGGGCAGATACGCAGTATTTT. It specifies CSVWGTRGRADTQYF.

V gene TRBV7-2 combines with J gene TRBJ1-5; D perhaps matches TRBD1 (6 bases). V lost 5 bases and J 2 bases, leaving 19 bases between the germline ends. The CDR3 has 17 amino acids. Germline V gene data show CDR1 as SGHTA and CDR2 as FQGNSA. DNA of the CDR3: TGTGCCAGCAGCCCCCAAGGGGGTGGACGAGGCAATCAGCCCCAGCATTTT. It translates to CASSPQGGGRGNQPQHF. Full variable domain (remainder filled in from reference TRBV7-2 and TRBJ1-5): GAGVSQSPSNKVTEKGKDVELRCDPISGHTALYWYRQSLGQGLEFLIYFQGNSAPDKSGLPSDRFSAERTGGSVSTLTIQRTQQEDSAVYLCASSPQGGGRGNQPQHFGDGTRLSIL.

The CDR3 region has the DNA TGTGCCAGTAGTATTGGTCAGGGGGGCCAGCCCCAGCATTTT. Amino acid sequence: CASSIGQGGQPQHF. The chain has TRBV19 and TRBJ1-5; 7 bases line up with TRBD1. Per germline, CDR1 LNHDA and CDR2 SQIVND (reference sequence). J was trimmed by 7 bases and V by 3 bases; bases with no gene match: 6. CDR3 length equals 14 residues. The full variable domain, its missing parts supplied by reference TRBV19 and TRBJ1-5, is DGGITQSPKYLFRKEGQNVTLSCEQNLNHDAMYWYRQDPGQGLRLIYYSQIVNDFQKGDIAEGYSVSREKKESFPLTVTSAQKNPTAFYLCASSIGQGGQPQHFGDGTRLSIL.

J is TRBJ2-1 and V is TRBV7-2, with 12 bases matching TRBD1. The germline gives CDR1 SGHTA, CDR2 FQGNSA. This CDR3 region has 14 residues. Trimming took 5 bases from V and 8 from J; bases not matched to a gene: 4. CDR3 nucleotide sequence: TGTGCCAGCAGCCTGGGACAGGGGGCCCATGAGCAGTTCTTC. Protein sequence: CASSLGQGAHEQFF.

The chain carries TRBV6-6 and TRBJ2-7, with D perhaps TRBD2 (6 bases). Germline values: CDR1 MNHNY, CDR2 SVGAGI (reference sequence). V was pared by 5 bases and J by 3 bases, with 14 bases between. This CDR3 contains 14 residues. The chain's CDR3 is CASSSLAGSYEQYF. The CDR3 nucleotides read TGTGCCAGCAGTAGTCTGGCGGGGAGCTACGAGCAGTACTTC.

The V and J genes are TRBV7-9 and TRBJ2-1; TRBD2 agrees at 10 bases. The CDR3 has 15 residues. V lost 3 bases, J lost 9 bases, and 8 bases stayed unmatched. Germline CDR1 and CDR2: SEHNR and FQNEAQ (reference sequence). CDR3 region: CASSLWLAGDGEQFF. The CDR3 DNA sequence: TGTGCCAGCAGCTTGTGGCTAGCGGGAGATGGTGAGCAGTTCTTC.

The chain carries TRBV19 and TRBJ2-3, with 12 positions matching TRBD2. There are 16 residues in the CDR3. V lost 5 bases and J lost 4; bases outside the gene matches: 7. CDR1 is LNHDA, CDR2 SQIVND, per germline (reference sequence). CDR3: CASSPGASGGADTQYF. In nucleotides, the CDR3 is TGTGCCAGTAGTCCCGGGGCTAGCGGGGGGGCAGATACGCAGTATTTT.